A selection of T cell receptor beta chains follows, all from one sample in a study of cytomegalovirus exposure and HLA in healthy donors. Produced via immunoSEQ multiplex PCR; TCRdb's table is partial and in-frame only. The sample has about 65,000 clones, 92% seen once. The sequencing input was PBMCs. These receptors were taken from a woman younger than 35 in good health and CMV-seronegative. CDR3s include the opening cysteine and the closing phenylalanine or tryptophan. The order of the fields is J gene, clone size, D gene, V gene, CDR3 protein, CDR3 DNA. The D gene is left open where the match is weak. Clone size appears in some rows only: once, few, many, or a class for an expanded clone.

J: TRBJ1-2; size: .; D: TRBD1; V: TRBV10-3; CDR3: CAITPGQGVYGYTF; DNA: TGTGCCATCACCCCGGGACAGGGGGTATATGGCTACACCTTC
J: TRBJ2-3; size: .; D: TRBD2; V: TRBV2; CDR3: CASSVSLAGGDTQYF; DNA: TGTGCCAGCAGTGTTAGCCTAGCGGGAGGGGATACGCAGTATTTT
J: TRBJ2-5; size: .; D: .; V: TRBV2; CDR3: CASSDQGMETQYF; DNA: TGTGCCAGCAGTGATCAGGGTATGGAGACCCAGTACTTC
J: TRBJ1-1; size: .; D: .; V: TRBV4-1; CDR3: CASSHSPQGYGTEAFF; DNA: TGCGCCAGCAGCCATAGCCCGCAGGGATATGGCACTGAAGCTTTCTTT
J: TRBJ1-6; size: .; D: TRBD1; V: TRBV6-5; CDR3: CASSYGGQGLRSPLHF; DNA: TGTGCCAGCAGTTACGGGGGACAGGGTTTGAGGTCACCCCTCCACTTT
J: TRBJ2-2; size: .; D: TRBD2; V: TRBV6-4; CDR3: CASSAGGTGELFF; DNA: TGTGCCAGCAGTGCGGGAGGGACCGGGGAGCTGTTTTTT
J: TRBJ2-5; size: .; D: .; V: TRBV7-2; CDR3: CASSLLGAGAETQYF; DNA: TGTGCCAGCAGCTTACTTGGGGCAGGAGCAGAGACCCAGTACTTC
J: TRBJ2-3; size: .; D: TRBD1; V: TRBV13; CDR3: CASSSGQEADTQYF; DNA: TGTGCCAGCAGCTCCGGACAGGAGGCAGATACGCAGTATTTT
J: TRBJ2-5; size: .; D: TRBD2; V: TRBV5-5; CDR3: CASSRTSGREQETQYF; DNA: TGTGCCAGCAGCCGGACTAGCGGGAGAGAACAAGAGACCCAGTACTTC
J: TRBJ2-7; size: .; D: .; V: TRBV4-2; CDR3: CASSGYGGQGRTLGHYEQYF; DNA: TGTGCCAGCAGCGGATACGGGGGGCAGGGTCGGACGTTAGGTCATTACGAGCAGTACTTC
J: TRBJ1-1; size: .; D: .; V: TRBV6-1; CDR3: CASRRKVGGDTEAFF; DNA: TGTGCCAGCAGACGTAAGGTCGGGGGGGACACTGAAGCTTTCTTT
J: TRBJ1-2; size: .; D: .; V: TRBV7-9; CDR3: CASSPGGGYLDGYTF; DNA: TGTGCCAGCAGCCCCGGGGGGGGGTACTTGGATGGCTACACCTTC
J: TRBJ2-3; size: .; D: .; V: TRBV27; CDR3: CASGFGSGADTQYF; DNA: .
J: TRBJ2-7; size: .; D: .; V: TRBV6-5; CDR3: CASTQGISYEQYF; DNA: TGTGCCAGCACTCAGGGGATCTCCTACGAGCAGTACTTC
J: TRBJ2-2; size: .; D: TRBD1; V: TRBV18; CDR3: CASSPGQGYTGELFF; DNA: TGTGCCAGCTCGCCGGGACAGGGTTACACCGGGGAGCTGTTTTTT
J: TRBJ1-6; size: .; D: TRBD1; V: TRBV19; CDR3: CASTPGQGSYNSPLHF; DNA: TGTGCCAGTACACCGGGACAGGGTTCCTATAATTCACCCCTCCACTTT
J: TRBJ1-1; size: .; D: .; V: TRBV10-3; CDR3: CAISVKNTEAFF; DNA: TGTGCCATCAGTGTTAAGAACACTGAAGCTTTCTTT
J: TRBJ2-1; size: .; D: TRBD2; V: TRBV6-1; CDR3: CATKGTSGNQREQFF; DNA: TGTGCCACCAAAGGGACTAGCGGGAACCAACGTGAGCAGTTCTTC
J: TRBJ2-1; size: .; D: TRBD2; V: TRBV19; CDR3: CASKKREEDEQFF; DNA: TGTGCCAGTAAAAAGCGGGAGGAGGATGAGCAGTTCTTC
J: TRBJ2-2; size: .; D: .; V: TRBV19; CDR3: CASRSWSAGELFF; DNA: TGTGCCAGTAGATCCTGGTCGGCCGGGGAGCTGTTTTTT
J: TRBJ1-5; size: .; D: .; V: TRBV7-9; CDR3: CASSYDPGTSGHQPQHF; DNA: TGTGCCAGCAGCTACGACCCCGGGACATCAGGGCATCAGCCCCAGCATTTT
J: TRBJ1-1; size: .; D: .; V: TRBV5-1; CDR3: CASSLTRGTEAFF; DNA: TGCGCCAGCAGCTTGACCCGGGGCACTGAAGCTTTCTTT
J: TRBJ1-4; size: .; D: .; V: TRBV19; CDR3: CASSSFPTNEKLFF; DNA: TGTGCCAGTAGTTCATTCCCAACTAATGAAAAACTGTTTTTT
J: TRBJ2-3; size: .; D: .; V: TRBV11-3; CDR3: CAHPAGGLGDTQYF; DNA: TGTGCCCACCCGGCTGGAGGTCTGGGAGATACGCAGTATTTT
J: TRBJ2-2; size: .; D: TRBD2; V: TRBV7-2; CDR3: CASSSWDYPGGELFF; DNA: TGTGCCAGCAGCTCATGGGACTATCCTGGCGGGGAGCTGTTTTTT
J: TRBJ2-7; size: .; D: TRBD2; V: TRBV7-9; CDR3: CASTRDYDEQYF; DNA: TGTGCCAGCACCCGGGACTACGACGAGCAGTACTTC
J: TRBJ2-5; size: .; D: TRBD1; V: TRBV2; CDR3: CASSSDRGLETQYF; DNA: TGTGCCAGCAGTTCGGACAGGGGGCTGGAGACCCAGTACTTC
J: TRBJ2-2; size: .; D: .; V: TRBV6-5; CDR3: CATHTGAGELFF; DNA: TGTGCCACCCACACCGGGGCCGGGGAGCTGTTTTTT
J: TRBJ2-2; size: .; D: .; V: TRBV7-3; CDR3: CASSPEITGELFF; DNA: TGTGCCAGCAGCCCCGAGATAACCGGGGAGCTGTTTTTT
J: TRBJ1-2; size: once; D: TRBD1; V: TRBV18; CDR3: CASSPSGTGGGGYTF; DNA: TGTGCCAGCTCACCATCCGGGACAGGGGGCGGAGGCTACACCTTC
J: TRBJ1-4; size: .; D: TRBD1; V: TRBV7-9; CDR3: CASNPGSGGTDEKLFF; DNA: TGTGCCAGCAACCCCGGTAGTGGGGGGACAGATGAAAAACTGTTTTTT
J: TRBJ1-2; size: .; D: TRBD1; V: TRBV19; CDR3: CASREDRAGRGYTF; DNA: TGTGCCAGTCGCGAGGACAGGGCAGGACGTGGCTACACCTTC
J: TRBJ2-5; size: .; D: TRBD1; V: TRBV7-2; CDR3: CASSLWAGGGQTQYF; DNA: TGTGCCAGCAGCTTATGGGCAGGGGGTGGGCAGACCCAGTACTTC
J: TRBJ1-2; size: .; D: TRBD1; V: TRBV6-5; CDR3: CASSYSKTGNYGYTF; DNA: TGTGCCAGCAGTTACTCGAAGACAGGGAATTATGGCTACACCTTC
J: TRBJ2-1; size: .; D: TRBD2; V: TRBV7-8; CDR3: CASSSYSGRADNEQFF; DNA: TGTGCCAGCAGCTCCTATAGCGGGAGGGCCGACAATGAGCAGTTCTTC
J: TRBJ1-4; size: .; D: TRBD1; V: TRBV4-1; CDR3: CASSQGQGATNEKLFF; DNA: TGCGCCAGCAGCCAAGGACAGGGAGCAACTAATGAAAAACTGTTTTTT
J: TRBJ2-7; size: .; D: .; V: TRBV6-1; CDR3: CASGLLEGRYEQYF; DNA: TGTGCCAGCGGACTCTTAGAGGGCCGGTACGAGCAGTACTTC
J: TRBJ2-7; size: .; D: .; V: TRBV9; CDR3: CASSVAPGGGAGEQYF; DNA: TGTGCCAGCAGCGTAGCCCCCGGAGGGGGCGCGGGGGAGCAGTACTTC
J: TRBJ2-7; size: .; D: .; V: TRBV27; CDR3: CASSSLTGGYEQYF; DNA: TGTGCCAGCAGTTCACTGACAGGTGGTTACGAGCAGTACTTC
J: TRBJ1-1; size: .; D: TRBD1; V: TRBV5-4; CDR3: CAVRDRGETEAFF; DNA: TGTGCCGTCCGGGACAGGGGGGAAACTGAAGCTTTCTTT
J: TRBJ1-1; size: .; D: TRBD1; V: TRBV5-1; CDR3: CASSHRGLETEAFF; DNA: TGCGCCAGCAGCCACAGGGGGTTGGAGACTGAAGCTTTCTTT
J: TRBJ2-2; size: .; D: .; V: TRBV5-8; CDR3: CASAVGELFF; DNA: TGTGCCAGCGCGGTGGGGGAGCTGTTTTTT
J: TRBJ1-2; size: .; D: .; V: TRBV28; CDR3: CASSLRQPVGYTF; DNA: TGTGCCAGCAGTTTGAGACAGCCGGTTGGCTACACCTTC
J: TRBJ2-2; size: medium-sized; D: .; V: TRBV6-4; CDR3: CASSVGSTGELFF; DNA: TGTGCCAGCAGTGTGGGGAGCACCGGGGAGCTGTTTTTT
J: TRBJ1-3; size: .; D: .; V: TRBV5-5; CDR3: CASSHPRGSGNTIYF; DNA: TGTGCCAGCAGCCATCCCCGGGGCTCTGGAAACACCATATATTTT
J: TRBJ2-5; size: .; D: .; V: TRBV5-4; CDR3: CASSLVTTETQYF; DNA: TGTGCCAGCAGCTTGGTGACTACAGAGACCCAGTACTTC
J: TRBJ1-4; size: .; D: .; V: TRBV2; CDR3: CASSGTGFGGEKLFF; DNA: TGTGCCAGCAGTGGAACAGGTTTCGGGGGGGAAAAACTGTTTTTT
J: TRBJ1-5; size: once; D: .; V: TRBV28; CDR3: CASSDRLGRNQPQHF; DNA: TGTGCCAGCAGTGACCGCCTAGGTCGCAATCAGCCCCAGCATTTT
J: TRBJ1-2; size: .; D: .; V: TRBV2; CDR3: CASSARELPNGYTF; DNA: TGTGCCAGCAGTGCCCGGGAGCTACCCAATGGCTACACCTTC